The TCR beta chain described here comes from a study of shared clonotypes between healthy human individuals. General study points: The study found roughly 5.3% of naive CD4 clonotypes shared across a handful of donors. At large depth, rarefaction still showed sorted-subset sequencing to be incomplete.

The CDR3 runs 17 residues. V shed 3 bases and J shed 1 base, with 16 bases lying between them. Germline CDR1 and CDR2: LNHDA and SQIVND (reference sequence). A remark on this clone: What it recognizes is unknown.

The authors ran the assay at deep level. TCRdb's copy holds only in-frame clones and misses some; the assay was immunoSEQ multiplex PCR. There are roughly 2 million clones in the sample; 85% to 95% occur only once, and under 0.15% lies in the top ten. The chain carries TRBV19 and TRBJ2-1; no reliable D call. The sequenced material came from naive CD4+ T cells sorted from blood. Subset described: CD45RA+ positively selected. This clonotype was sampled from a man younger than 35 in good health. The CDR3, as DNA: TGTGCCAGTAGTATCTTTCTCGCTTCAACTTCCTACAATGAGCAGTTCTTC. Protein product: CASSIFLASTSYNEQFF.